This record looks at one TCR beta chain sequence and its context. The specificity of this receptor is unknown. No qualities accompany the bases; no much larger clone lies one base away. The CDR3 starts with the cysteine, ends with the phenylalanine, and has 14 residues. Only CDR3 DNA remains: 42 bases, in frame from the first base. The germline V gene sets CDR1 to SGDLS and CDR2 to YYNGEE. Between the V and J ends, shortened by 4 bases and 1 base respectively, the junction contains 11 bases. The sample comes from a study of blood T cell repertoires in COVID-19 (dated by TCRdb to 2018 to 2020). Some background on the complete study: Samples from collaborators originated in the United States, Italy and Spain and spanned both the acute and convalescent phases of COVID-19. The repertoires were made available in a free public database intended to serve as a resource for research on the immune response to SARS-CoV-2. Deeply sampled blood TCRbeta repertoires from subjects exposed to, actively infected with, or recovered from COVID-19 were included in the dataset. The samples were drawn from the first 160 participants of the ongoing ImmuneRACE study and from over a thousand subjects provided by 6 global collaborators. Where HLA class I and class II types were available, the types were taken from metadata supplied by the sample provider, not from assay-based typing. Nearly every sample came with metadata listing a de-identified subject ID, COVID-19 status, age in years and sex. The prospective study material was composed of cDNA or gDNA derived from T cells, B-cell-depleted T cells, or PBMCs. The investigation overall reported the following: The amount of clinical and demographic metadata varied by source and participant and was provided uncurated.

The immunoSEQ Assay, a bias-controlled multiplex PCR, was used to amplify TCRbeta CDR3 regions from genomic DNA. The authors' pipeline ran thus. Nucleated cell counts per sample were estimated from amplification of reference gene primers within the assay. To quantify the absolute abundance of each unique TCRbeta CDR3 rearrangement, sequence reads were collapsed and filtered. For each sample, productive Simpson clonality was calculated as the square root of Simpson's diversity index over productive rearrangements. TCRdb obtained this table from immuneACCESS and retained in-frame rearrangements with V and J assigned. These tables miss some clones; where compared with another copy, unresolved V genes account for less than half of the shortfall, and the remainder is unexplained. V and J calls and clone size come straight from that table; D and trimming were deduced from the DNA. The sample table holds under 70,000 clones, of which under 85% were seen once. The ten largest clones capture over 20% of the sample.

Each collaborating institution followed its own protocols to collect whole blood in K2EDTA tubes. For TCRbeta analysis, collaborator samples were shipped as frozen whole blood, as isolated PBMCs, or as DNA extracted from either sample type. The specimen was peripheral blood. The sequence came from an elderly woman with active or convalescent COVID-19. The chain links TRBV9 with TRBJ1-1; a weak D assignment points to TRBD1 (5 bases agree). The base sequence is TGTGCCAGCAGCCCCTCGGGGGAGAACACTGAAGCTTTCTTT. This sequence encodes CASSPSGENTEAFF.